This passage covers 6 T cell receptor beta chains from one sample sequenced in a study of shared clonotypes between healthy human individuals. TCRdb's table, derived via immunoSEQ multiplex PCR, lists solely in-frame clones and lacks some. Of 2.5 million or so clones in the sample, roughly nine tenths were seen once. Sequencing was done on a sample of naive CD4+ T cells sorted from blood. Documented subset: CD45RA+ positively selected. The receptor set was obtained from a man aged 18 to 35 in good health.

Turning to this clone: The same CDR3 is also encoded by other DNA sequences in this sample. This sequence joins TRBV5-1 and TRBJ2-7, with 8 nucleotides matching TRBD1. CDR3 length equals 13 residues. The trim removed 4 bases at V and 3 bases at J, leaving 3 bases unmatched. The germline gives CDR1 SGHRS, CDR2 YFSETQ. CDR3 nucleotides: TGCGCCAGCAGCCTGGGGACAGGCTACGAGCAGTACTTC. Its translation: CASSLGTGYEQYF.

The chain combines TRBV19 with TRBJ1-5; D possibly corresponds to TRBD1 (6 bases). V was pared by 5 bases and J by 3 bases, with 11 bases between. This CDR3 is 14 amino acids long. Germline V gene lookup returns CDR1 LNHDA and CDR2 SQIVND (reference sequence). CDR3 sequence (DNA): TGTGCCAGTAGTGTCCGGGACAACAATCAGCCCCAGCATTTT. Amino acid sequence: CASSVRDNNQPQHF.

CDR3 region: CASSLERGLVDTQYF. The CDR3 nucleotides read TGCGCCAGCAGCTTGGAGCGGGGGCTAGTAGATACGCAGTATTTT. The chain employs TRBV5-1 and TRBJ2-3; 8 positions match TRBD2. The junction had 5 bases not matched to a gene; V was cut back by 0 bases and J by 5 bases. Germline values: CDR1 SGHRS, CDR2 YFSETQ. This CDR3 comprises 15 residues.

A remark on this clone: The same CDR3 also results from other DNA sequences found in this sample. The genes are TRBV7-9 and TRBJ2-7; 8 bases map to TRBD1. In germline, CDR1 is SEHNR, CDR2 FQNEAQ (reference sequence). This CDR3 contains 13 residues. V was pared by 5 bases and J by 3 bases, with 3 bases of the junction left unmatched. CDR3 DNA sequence: TGTGCCAGCAGCGGAACAGGGGGCTACGAGCAGTACTTC. As protein: CASSGTGGYEQYF.

This sequence joins TRBV5-1 and TRBJ1-3; D is possibly TRBD1 (6 bases). Germline CDR1 reads SGHRS; CDR2 reads YFSETQ. Trimming left V 0 bases short and J 0 bases short, with 10 bases between. The CDR3 contains 16 residues. The chain's CDR3 is CASSLADRTSGNTIYF. CDR3 bases: TGCGCCAGCAGCTTGGCAGACAGGACCTCTGGAAACACCATATATTTT.

The rearrangement joins TRBV27 to TRBJ2-4, with a weak D call TRBD1 (6 bases). The germline CDR1 and CDR2 sequences are MNHEY and SMNVEV (reference sequence). Deletions cut 8 bases from V and 0 bases from J, with 17 bases between. The length of the CDR3 is 16 residues. The CDR3 loop is CASGGPRDIAKNIQYF. The CDR3 nucleotides read TGTGCCAGCGGAGGACCCAGGGACATAGCCAAAAACATTCAGTACTTC.